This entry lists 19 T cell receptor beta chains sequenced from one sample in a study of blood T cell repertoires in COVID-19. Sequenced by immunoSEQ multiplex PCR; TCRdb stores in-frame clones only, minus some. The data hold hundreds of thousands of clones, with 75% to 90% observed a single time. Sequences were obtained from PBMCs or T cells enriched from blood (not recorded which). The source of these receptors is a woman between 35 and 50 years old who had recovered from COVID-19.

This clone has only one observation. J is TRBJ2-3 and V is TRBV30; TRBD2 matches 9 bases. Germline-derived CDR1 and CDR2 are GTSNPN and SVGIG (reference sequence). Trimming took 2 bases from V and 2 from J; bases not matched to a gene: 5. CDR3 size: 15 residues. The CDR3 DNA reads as TGTGCCTGGAGTTTGGCTAGCGGGACCACAGATACGCAGTATTTT. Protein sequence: CAWSLASGTTDTQYF.

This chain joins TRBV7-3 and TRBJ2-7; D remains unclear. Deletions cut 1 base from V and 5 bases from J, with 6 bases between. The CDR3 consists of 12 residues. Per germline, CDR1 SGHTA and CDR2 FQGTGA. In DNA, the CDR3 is TGTGCCAGCAGCTTAAATCTCGACGAGCAGTACTTC. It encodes CASSLNLDEQYF.

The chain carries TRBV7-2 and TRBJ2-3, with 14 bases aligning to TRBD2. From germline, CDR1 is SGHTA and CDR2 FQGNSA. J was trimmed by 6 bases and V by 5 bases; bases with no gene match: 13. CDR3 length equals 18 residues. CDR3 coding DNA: TGTGCCAGCAGCCCGACCCTGACTAGCGGGAGGGGTGGGGATACGCAGTATTTT. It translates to CASSPTLTSGRGGDTQYF. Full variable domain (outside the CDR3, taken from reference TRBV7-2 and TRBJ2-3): GAGVSQSPSNKVTEKGKDVELRCDPISGHTALYWYRQSLGQGLEFLIYFQGNSAPDKSGLPSDRFSAERTGGSVSTLTIQRTQQEDSAVYLCASSPTLTSGRGGDTQYFGPGTRLTVL.

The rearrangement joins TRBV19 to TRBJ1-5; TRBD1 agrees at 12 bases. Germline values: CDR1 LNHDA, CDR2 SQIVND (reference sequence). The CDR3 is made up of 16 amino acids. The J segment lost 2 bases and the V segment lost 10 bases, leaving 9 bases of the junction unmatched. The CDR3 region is CATGDRGLGRNQPQHF. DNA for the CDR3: TGTGCCACTGGGGACAGGGGGCTTGGTCGCAATCAGCCCCAGCATTTT.

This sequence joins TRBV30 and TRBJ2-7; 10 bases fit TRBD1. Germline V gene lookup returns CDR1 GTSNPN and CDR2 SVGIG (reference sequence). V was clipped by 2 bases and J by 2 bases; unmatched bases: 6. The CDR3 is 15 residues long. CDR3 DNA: TGTGCCTGGAGTCGTGGGGACAGGGGAGCCTACGAGCAGTACTTC. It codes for CAWSRGDRGAYEQYF.

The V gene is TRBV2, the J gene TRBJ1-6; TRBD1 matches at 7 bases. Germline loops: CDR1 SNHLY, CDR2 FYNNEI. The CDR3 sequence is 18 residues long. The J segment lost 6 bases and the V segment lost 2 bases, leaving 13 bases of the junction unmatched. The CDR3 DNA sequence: TGTGCCAGCAGTGAATCGGCAAGGGGGCGACAGATTAATTCACCCCTCCACTTT. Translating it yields CASSESARGRQINSPLHF.

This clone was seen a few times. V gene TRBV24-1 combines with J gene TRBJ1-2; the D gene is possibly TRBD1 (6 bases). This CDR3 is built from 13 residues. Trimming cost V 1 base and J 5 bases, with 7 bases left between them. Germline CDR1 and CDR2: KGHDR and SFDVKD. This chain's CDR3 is CATSDFTGYGYTF. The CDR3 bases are TGTGCCACCAGTGATTTTACAGGGTATGGCTACACCTTC.

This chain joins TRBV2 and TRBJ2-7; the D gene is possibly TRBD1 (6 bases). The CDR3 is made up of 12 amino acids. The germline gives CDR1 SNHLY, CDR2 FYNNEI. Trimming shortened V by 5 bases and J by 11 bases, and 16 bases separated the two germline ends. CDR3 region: CASSPAPGHKYF. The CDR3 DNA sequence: TGTGCCAGCAGTCCCGCACCGGGACATAAGTACTTC.

CDR3 DNA sequence: TGTGCCACCAGTGATTCCCTGACAGGTGAAAAACTGTTTTTT. This sequence encodes CATSDSLTGEKLFF. The rearrangement joins TRBV24-1 to TRBJ1-4, with D perhaps TRBD1 (6 bases). Trimming left V 2 bases short and J 7 bases short, with 10 bases between. CDR1 is KGHDR, CDR2 SFDVKD, per germline. CDR3 size: 14 residues.

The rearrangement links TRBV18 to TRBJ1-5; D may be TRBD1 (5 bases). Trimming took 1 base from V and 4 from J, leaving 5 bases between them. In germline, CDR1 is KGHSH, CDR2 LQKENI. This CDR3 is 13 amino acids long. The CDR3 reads CASSPQGNQPQHF. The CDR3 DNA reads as TGTGCCAGCTCACCACAGGGGAATCAGCCCCAGCATTTT.

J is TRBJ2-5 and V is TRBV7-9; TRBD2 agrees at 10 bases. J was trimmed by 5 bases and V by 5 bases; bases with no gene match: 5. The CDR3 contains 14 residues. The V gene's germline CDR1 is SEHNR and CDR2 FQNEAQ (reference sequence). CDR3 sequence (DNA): TGTGCCAGCAGCCCGGGACTAGCGTGGGAGACCCAGTACTTC. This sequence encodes CASSPGLAWETQYF.

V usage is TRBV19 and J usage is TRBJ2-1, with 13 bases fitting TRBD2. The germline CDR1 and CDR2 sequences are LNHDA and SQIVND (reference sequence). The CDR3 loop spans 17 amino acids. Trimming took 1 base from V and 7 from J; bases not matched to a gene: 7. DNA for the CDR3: TGTGCCAGTAGTATAGCACTAGCGGGAGGGCCGCTGAATGAGCAGTTCTTC. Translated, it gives CASSIALAGGPLNEQFF.

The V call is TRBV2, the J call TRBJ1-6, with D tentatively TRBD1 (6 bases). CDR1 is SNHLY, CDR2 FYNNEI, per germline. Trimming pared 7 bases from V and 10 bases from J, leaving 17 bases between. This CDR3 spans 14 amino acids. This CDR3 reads CASTRLGGESPLHF. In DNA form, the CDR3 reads TGTGCCAGCACCCGGCTTGGGGGCGAATCACCCCTCCACTTT.

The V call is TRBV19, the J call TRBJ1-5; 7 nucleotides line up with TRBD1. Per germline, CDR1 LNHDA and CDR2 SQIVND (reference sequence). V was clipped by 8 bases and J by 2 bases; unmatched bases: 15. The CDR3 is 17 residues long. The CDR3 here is CASALTGTVKGNQPQHF. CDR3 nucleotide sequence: TGTGCCAGTGCTTTGACAGGGACGGTCAAAGGCAATCAGCCCCAGCATTTT. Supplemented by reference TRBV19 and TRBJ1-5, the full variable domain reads DGGITQSPKYLFRKEGQNVTLSCEQNLNHDAMYWYRQDPGQGLRLIYYSQIVNDFQKGDIAEGYSVSREKKESFPLTVTSAQKNPTAFYLCASALTGTVKGNQPQHFGDGTRLSIL.

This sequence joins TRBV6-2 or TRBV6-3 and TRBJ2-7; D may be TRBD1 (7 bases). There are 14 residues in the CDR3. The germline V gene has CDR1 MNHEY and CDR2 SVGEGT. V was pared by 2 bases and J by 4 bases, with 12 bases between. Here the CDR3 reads CASSYQGGLYEQYF. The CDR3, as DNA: TGTGCCAGCAGTTACCAGGGGGGTCTGTACGAGCAGTACTTC.

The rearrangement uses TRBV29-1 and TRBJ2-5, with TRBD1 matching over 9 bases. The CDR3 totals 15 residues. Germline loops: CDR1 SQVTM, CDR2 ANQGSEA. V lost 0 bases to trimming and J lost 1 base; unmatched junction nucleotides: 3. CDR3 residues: CSVEDDRGFQETQYF. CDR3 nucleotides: TGCAGCGTTGAAGATGACAGGGGGTTCCAAGAGACCCAGTACTTC.

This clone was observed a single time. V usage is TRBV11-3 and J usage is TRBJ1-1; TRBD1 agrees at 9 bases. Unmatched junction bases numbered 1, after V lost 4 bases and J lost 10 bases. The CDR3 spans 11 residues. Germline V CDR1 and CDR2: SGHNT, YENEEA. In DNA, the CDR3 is TGTGCCAGCAGCTCGGACAGGGGAGCTTTCTTT. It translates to CASSSDRGAFF.

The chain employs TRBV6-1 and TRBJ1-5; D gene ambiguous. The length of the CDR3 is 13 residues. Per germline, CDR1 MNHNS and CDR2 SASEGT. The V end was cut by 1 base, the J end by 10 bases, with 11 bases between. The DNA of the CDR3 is TGTGCCAGCAGTGAAGACAGTGCAACACCCCAGCATTTT. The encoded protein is CASSEDSATPQHF.

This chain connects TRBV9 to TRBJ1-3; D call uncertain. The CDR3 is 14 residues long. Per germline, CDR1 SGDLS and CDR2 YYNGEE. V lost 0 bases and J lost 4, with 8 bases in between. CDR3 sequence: CASSVDGRGNTIYF. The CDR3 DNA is TGTGCCAGCAGCGTAGATGGGAGGGGAAACACCATATATTTT.